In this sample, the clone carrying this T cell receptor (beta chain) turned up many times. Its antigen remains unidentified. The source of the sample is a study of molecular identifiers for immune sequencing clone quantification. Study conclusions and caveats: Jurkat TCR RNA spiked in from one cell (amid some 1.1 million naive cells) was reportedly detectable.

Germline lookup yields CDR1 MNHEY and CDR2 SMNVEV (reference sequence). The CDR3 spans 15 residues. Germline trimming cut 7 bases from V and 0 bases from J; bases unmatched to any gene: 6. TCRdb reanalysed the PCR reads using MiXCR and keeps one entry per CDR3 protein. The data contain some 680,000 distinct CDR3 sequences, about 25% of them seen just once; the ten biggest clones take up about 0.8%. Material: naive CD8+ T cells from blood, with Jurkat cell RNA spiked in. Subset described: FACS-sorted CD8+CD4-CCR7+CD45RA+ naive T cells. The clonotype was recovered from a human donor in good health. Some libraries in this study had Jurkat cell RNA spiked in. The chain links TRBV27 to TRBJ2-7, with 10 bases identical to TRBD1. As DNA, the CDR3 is TGTGCCAGCACGAGAGGGACAGGGGCCTCCTACGAGCAGTACTTC. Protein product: CASTRGTGASYEQYF.